This T cell receptor beta chain was identified in a study of beta chain features in type 1 diabetes. Expressed TCRB transcripts got sequenced, as all isolated RNA was reverse transcribed. Produced via immunoSEQ multiplex PCR; TCRdb's table is partial and in-frame only. The sample records roughly 500,000 clones, about 10% being singletons. In the case of this clone: The junction departs from germline at one end; a sequencing error may be responsible.

The CDR3 spans 11 residues. Germline CDR1 and CDR2: GTSNPN and SVGIG (reference sequence). This clonotype was obtained from a woman younger than 30 in good health. V gene TRBV30 combines with J gene TRBJ2-5; 7 bases map to TRBD2. The source material was naive CD4+ T cells from blood. For the CDR3, the DNA is TGTGCCTGGAGTGTTCGGGGACTACGCGACTTC. Amino acids: CAWSVRGLRDF.